The 5 T cell receptor beta chains below come from one sample, sequenced in a study of cytomegalovirus exposure and HLA in healthy donors. This PCR relied on a set of 60 Vbeta primers and 13 Jbeta primers. Clones were read by immunoSEQ multiplex PCR, and TCRdb kept only the in-frame ones, dropping some. Of roughly 73,000 clones in the sample, approximately 78% were seen once. Input material: PBMCs. Receptors originate from a man aged 35 to 55 in good health and CMV-seronegative.

The table lists this clone with a few counts. CDR3 in DNA: TGCGCCAGCAGCCTGCTAGCGGGGGGCCAAGAGACCCAGTACTTC. Protein: CASSLLAGGQETQYF. The rearrangement joins TRBV5-1 to TRBJ2-5; the match to TRBD2 covers 11 bases. The CDR3 is 15 residues long. V was clipped by 4 bases and J by 1 base; unmatched bases: 3. Germline CDR1 is SGHRS and CDR2 is YFSETQ.

Points on this clone: The junction departs from germline at one end; a sequencing error may be responsible. Other nucleotide sequences in the sample specify the same CDR3. The chain is built from TRBV7-9 and TRBJ1-1; D may be TRBD1 (6 bases). From germline, CDR1 is SEHNR and CDR2 FQNEAQ (reference sequence). This CDR3 spans 14 amino acids. The CDR3 is CASSLGQENTEAFF. The DNA for the CDR3 is TGTGCCAGCAGCTTAGGACAGGAGAACACTGAAGCTTTCTTC.

The table lists this clone with a few counts. The rearrangement links TRBV10-3 to TRBJ1-2; 9 bases match TRBD1. V lost 4 bases, J lost 2 bases, and 8 bases stayed unmatched. This CDR3 contains 16 residues. Germline values: CDR1 ENHRY, CDR2 SYGVKD. The CDR3 sequence is CAISAGQGRSNYGYTF. The CDR3 DNA sequence: TGTGCCATCAGTGCCGGACAGGGGCGATCCAACTATGGCTACACCTTC.

This chain links TRBV18 with TRBJ1-6; D not certain. This CDR3 contains 20 residues. V shed 6 bases and J shed 2 bases, with 26 bases lying between them. Germline V gene sequence: CDR1 KGHSH, CDR2 LQKENI. Here the CDR3 DNA reads TGTGCCAGCTCGCCCTTTGTGAGGCATAAGCTTATCCCCTATAATTCACCCCTCCACTTT. Translation gives CASSPFVRHKLIPYNSPLHF.

CDR3 nucleotide sequence: TGCGCCAGCAGCACGAGCCCGGGGACAGGGTTTCCCCAAGAGACCCAGTACTTC. The encoded protein is CASSTSPGTGFPQETQYF. V and J are TRBV5-1 and TRBJ2-5, with 9 bases fitting TRBD1. CDR3 size: 18 residues. The junction had 14 bases not matched to a gene; V was cut back by 4 bases and J by 1 base. Germline V lookup: CDR1 SGHRS, CDR2 YFSETQ.